A single sample gave rise to the 30 T cell receptor beta chains below, sequenced in a study of cytomegalovirus exposure and HLA in healthy donors. The study ran its PCR with 60 Vbeta and 13 Jbeta primers. TCRdb's copy holds only in-frame clones and misses some; the assay was immunoSEQ multiplex PCR. The sample yields 90,000 to 120,000 clones, 75% seen once. Sequencing input: PBMCs. The receptors derive from a male donor in good health and CMV-seropositive.

The V and J genes are TRBV7-9 and TRBJ2-5; 13 bases match TRBD2. This CDR3 region has 14 residues. V lost 8 bases and J lost 2; bases outside the gene matches: 2. Germline CDR1 SEHNR, CDR2 FQNEAQ (reference sequence). CDR3 DNA sequence: TGTGCCAGCGGGACTAGCGGGGTTCAAGAGACCCAGTACTTC. This gives the protein CASGTSGVQETQYF. The full variable domain, rest sourced from reference TRBV7-9 and TRBJ2-5, is DTGVSQNPRHKITKRGQNVTFRCDPISEHNRLYWYRQTLGQGPEFLTYFQNEAQLEKSRLLSDRFSAERPKGSFSTLEIQRTEQGDSAMYLCASGTSGVQETQYFGPGTRLLVL.

The rearrangement joins TRBV4-1 to TRBJ2-7, with a weak D call TRBD1 (5 bases). CDR1 MGHRA and CDR2 YSYEKL come from the germline V gene. V lost 4 bases and J 2 bases, leaving 12 bases between the germline ends. This CDR3 spans 14 amino acids. In DNA, the CDR3 is TGCGCCAGCAGCCCTCCGGACAAGACCTACGAGCAGTACTTC. Its protein is CASSPPDKTYEQYF.

The rearrangement joins TRBV25-1 to TRBJ2-5; D possibly corresponds to TRBD1 (5 bases). Trimming took 3 bases from V and 4 from J, leaving 12 bases between them. CDR1 and CDR2 from the germline V gene are MGHDK and SYGVNS. The CDR3 covers 14 residues. The CDR3 nucleotides are TGTGCCAGCAGTGACGACAGTCAGGCAGAGACCCAGTACTTC. Translating it yields CASSDDSQAETQYF.

Written as DNA, the CDR3 is TGTGCCAGCAGATCTACAGGTGTCGGAAACACCATATATTTT. Translated, it gives CASRSTGVGNTIYF. The chain has TRBV7-2 and TRBJ1-3; TRBD1 might be the D (5 bases). Between the trimmed V and J ends, which lost 6 bases and 4 bases, there was a span of 13 bases. The germline V gene encodes CDR1 SGHTA and CDR2 FQGNSA. This CDR3 contains 14 residues. Full variable domain (rest looked up from reference TRBV7-2 and TRBJ1-3): GAGVSQSPSNKVTEKGKDVELRCDPISGHTALYWYRQSLGQGLEFLIYFQGNSAPDKSGLPSDRFSAERTGGSVSTLTIQRTQQEDSAVYLCASRSTGVGNTIYFGEGSWLTVV.

Worth noting for this clone: Its ends do not fully match the called genes, so a read error is possible. The J gene is TRBJ2-7, the V gene TRBV4-1, with D maybe TRBD2 (6 bases). Germline V CDR1 and CDR2: MGHRA, YSYEKL. This CDR3 region has 14 residues. For the CDR3, the DNA is TGCACCAGCAGCGCGGGACCGAGGGCCTACGAGCAGTACTTC. Amino acid sequence: CTSSAGPRAYEQYF.

The genes are TRBV7-2 and TRBJ1-6; D is unresolved. Trimming shortened V by 5 bases and J by 1 base, and 9 bases separated the two germline ends. Germline V gene lookup returns CDR1 SGHTA and CDR2 FQGNSA. The CDR3 is made up of 15 amino acids. The CDR3 protein is CASSRARSYNSPLHF. The CDR3 bases are TGTGCCAGCAGCCGCGCCAGGTCCTATAATTCACCCCTCCACTTT.

The rearrangement uses TRBV5-1 and TRBJ1-1, with 8 bases matching TRBD1. The CDR3 length is 15 residues. Germline CDR1 SGHRS, CDR2 YFSETQ. V shed 4 bases, J shed 1 base, and the junction held 6 bases outside the gene matches. CDR3 sequence (DNA): TGCGCCAGCAGCACCGACGGACAGGGGAACACTGAAGCTTTCTTT. Protein: CASSTDGQGNTEAFF.

The CDR3 nucleotides are TGTGCCAGCACCCGGGACAGGGACTCCTACGAGCAGTACTTC. It translates to CASTRDRDSYEQYF. The chain couples TRBV2 to TRBJ2-7; TRBD1 matches 9 bases. CDR3 length equals 14 residues. Trimming removed 7 bases from V and 0 bases from J; junction bases left unmatched: 4. Germline V lookup: CDR1 SNHLY, CDR2 FYNNEI.

V gene TRBV7-2 combines with J gene TRBJ1-5; the D is unclear. This CDR3 comprises 12 residues. The V gene's germline CDR1 is SGHTA and CDR2 FQGNSA. V gave up 2 bases and J gave up 6 bases, with 5 bases separating them. This chain's CDR3 is CASSLTGQPQHF. The DNA of the CDR3 is TGTGCCAGCAGCTTAACGGGTCAGCCCCAGCATTTT.

The chain uses TRBV19 and TRBJ1-1; D gene uncertain. The CDR3 is 15 amino acids. Germline CDR1 reads LNHDA; CDR2 reads SQIVND (reference sequence). Trimming shortened V by 7 bases and J by 3 bases, and 18 bases separated the two germline ends. CDR3 region: CASTSLPPEDTEAFF. The CDR3 nucleotides are TGTGCCAGTACCTCCCTTCCTCCAGAGGACACTGAAGCTTTCTTT.

The chain uses TRBV6-6 and TRBJ1-2; D gene ambiguous. CDR1 and CDR2 (germline): MNHNY, SVGAGI (reference sequence). Trimming cost V 4 bases and J 7 bases, with 10 bases left between them. The length of the CDR3 is 12 residues. CDR3: CASSFEEGGYTF. As DNA, the CDR3 is TGTGCCAGCAGTTTCGAAGAGGGTGGCTACACCTTC.

J is TRBJ1-5 and V is TRBV2, with TRBD1 matching 10 bases. J gave up 2 bases and V 0 bases, and 1 base lay outside the gene matches. The CDR3 is 16 residues long. Germline CDR1 SNHLY, CDR2 FYNNEI. The CDR3 DNA reads TGTGCCAGCAGTGAAGCTGGGACAGGGGGCAATCAGCCCCAGCATTTT. It encodes CASSEAGTGGNQPQHF.

The chain recombines TRBV27 with TRBJ1-1; D gene unclear. Germline V gives CDR1 MNHEY, CDR2 SMNVEV (reference sequence). The CDR3 spans 13 residues. The V end lost 5 bases, the J end lost 4 bases, and 11 bases lay between the germline ends. This CDR3 is CASSRRDITEAFF. CDR3 DNA: TGTGCCAGCAGTCGCCGTGACATCACTGAAGCTTTCTTT.

The table lists this clone with a few counts. The chain combines TRBV4-2 with TRBJ2-5, with D perhaps TRBD1 (6 bases). Trimming removed 5 bases at V and 3 bases at J, with 16 bases between. The germline gives CDR1 LGHNA, CDR2 YNFKEQ. The CDR3 totals 15 residues. CDR3 DNA: TGTGCCAGCAGCTTCGGGGCCACAGGGAAAGAGACCCAGTACTTC. Translation: CASSFGATGKETQYF.

The chain is built from TRBV5-6 and TRBJ2-1; TRBD1 matches 11 bases. CDR3 length: 14 residues. The germline V gene has CDR1 SGHDT and CDR2 YYEEEE. Losses at the gene ends were 7 bases for V and 7 bases for J; bases not matched to a gene: 7. CDR3 protein: CASCGTGGSNEQFF. The CDR3 DNA follows: TGTGCCAGCTGCGGGACAGGGGGTTCTAATGAGCAGTTCTTC.

V gene TRBV10-3 combines with J gene TRBJ1-5, with 11 bases aligning to TRBD1. After removal of 6 bases from V and 4 bases from J, the junction contained 2 bases not matched to a gene. The germline CDR1 and CDR2 sequences are ENHRY and SYGVKD. The CDR3 sequence is 14 residues long. CDR3 loop: CAIRGTGGNQPQHF. CDR3 nucleotides: TGTGCCATCAGAGGGACAGGGGGAAATCAGCCCCAGCATTTT.

V usage is TRBV2 and J usage is TRBJ2-1; 8 bases line up with TRBD2. Germline V lookup: CDR1 SNHLY, CDR2 FYNNEI. J lost 8 bases, V lost 3 bases, and 9 bases had no gene match. The CDR3 spans 15 residues. The CDR3 DNA follows: TGTGCCAGCAGTGAGATAAGCGGGGGTCGGGATGAGCAGTTCTTC. As protein: CASSEISGGRDEQFF.

The chain employs TRBV5-1 and TRBJ1-4; the match to TRBD1 covers 10 bases. V trimming: 7 bases; J trimming: 5 bases; junction bases outside the gene matches: 2. The CDR3 length is 13 residues. Germline V lookup: CDR1 SGHRS, CDR2 YFSETQ. The CDR3 protein is CASSTGGNEKLFF. CDR3 in DNA: TGCGCCAGCTCGACAGGGGGCAATGAAAAACTGTTTTTT.

J is TRBJ2-1 and V is TRBV9; tentative D call: TRBD2 (6 bases). There are 15 residues in the CDR3. V was pared by 3 bases and J by 8 bases, with 18 bases between. CDR1 and CDR2 from the germline V gene are SGDLS and YYNGEE. In DNA, the CDR3 is TGTGCCAGCAGCGCGACGGGACTCGGCGGCCATGAGCAGTTCTTC. Amino acid sequence: CASSATGLGGHEQFF.

This clone showed up just a few times. V is TRBV9 and J is TRBJ2-7; D is perhaps TRBD2 (5 bases). Germline V gene data show CDR1 as SGDLS and CDR2 as YYNGEE. CDR3 length: 14 residues. The V and J ends lost 0 bases and 7 bases respectively, with 14 bases between them. The CDR3 here is CASSVVGLPGEQYF. In DNA, the CDR3 is TGTGCCAGCAGCGTAGTGGGCTTACCGGGGGAGCAGTACTTC.

The chain is built from TRBV5-1 and TRBJ2-5, with 8 positions matching TRBD1. The CDR3 loop spans 13 amino acids. J lost 3 bases, V lost 4 bases, and 2 bases had no gene match. Per germline, CDR1 SGHRS and CDR2 YFSETQ. The CDR3 here is CASSLDREETQYF. CDR3 nucleotide sequence: TGCGCCAGCAGCCTGGACAGGGAAGAGACCCAGTACTTC. The full variable domain, in which reference TRBV5-1 and TRBJ2-5 provide the parts outside the CDR3, is KAGVTQTPRYLIKTRGQQVTLSCSPISGHRSVSWYQQTPGQGLQFLFEYFSETQRNKGNFPGRFSGRQFSNSRSEMNVSTLELGDSALYLCASSLDREETQYFGPGTRLLVL.

By its share, this clone is large. The genes are TRBV30 and TRBJ1-1; perhaps TRBD1 as D (5 bases). CDR1 and CDR2 from the germline V gene are GTSNPN and SVGIG (reference sequence). Trimming removed 5 bases from V and 5 bases from J, with 9 bases in between. This CDR3 has 11 amino acids. This CDR3 reads CAWGHRTEAFF. CDR3 sequence (DNA): TGTGCCTGGGGCCACAGGACTGAAGCTTTCTTT.

The chain has TRBV5-4 and TRBJ2-5; the D gene is possibly TRBD2 (5 bases). This CDR3 contains 15 residues. CDR1 and CDR2 from the germline V gene are SGHNT and YYREEE (reference sequence). V lost 2 bases to trimming and J lost 3 bases, with 14 bases between them. CDR3 coding DNA: TGTGCCAGCAGCTTAGACCTCGGGGATAAAGAGACCCAGTACTTC. Its translation: CASSLDLGDKETQYF.

The CDR3 here is CASSRGRESPLHF. CDR3 sequence (DNA): TGTGCCAGCAGTAGGGGGCGAGAATCACCCCTCCACTTT. The chain uses TRBV6-5 and TRBJ1-6; 7 bases line up with TRBD1. From germline, CDR1 is MNHEY and CDR2 SVGAGI. V trimming: 5 bases; J trimming: 10 bases; junction bases outside the gene matches: 5. The CDR3 extends over 13 amino acids.

This chain joins TRBV5-1 and TRBJ1-4, with 7 bases aligning to TRBD1. Germline-derived CDR1 and CDR2 are SGHRS and YFSETQ. V lost 5 bases, J lost 7 bases, and 11 bases stayed unmatched. The CDR3 is made up of 15 amino acids. CDR3 amino acids: CASRRIQGTSEKLFF. The CDR3 nucleotides are TGCGCCAGCAGACGCATACAGGGGACTTCTGAAAAACTGTTTTTT.

J is TRBJ2-1 and V is TRBV6-5; the D gene is possibly TRBD2 (6 bases). Germline-derived CDR1 and CDR2 are MNHEY and SVGAGI. The V and J ends lost 2 bases and 7 bases respectively, with 15 bases between them. There are 15 residues in the CDR3. This CDR3 is CASSYGLGGGNEQFF. The CDR3 DNA reads as TGTGCCAGCAGTTACGGGTTGGGTGGGGGGAATGAGCAGTTCTTC.

The chain recombines TRBV5-4 with TRBJ1-2; D not resolved. CDR1 and CDR2 (germline): SGHNT, YYREEE (reference sequence). V lost 4 bases and J lost 4, with 8 bases in between. There are 12 residues in the CDR3. This chain's CDR3 is CASSLLFYGYTF. The DNA for the CDR3 is TGTGCCAGCAGCCTACTCTTCTATGGCTACACCTTC.

This chain links TRBV6-5 with TRBJ2-7; D uncertain. CDR1 and CDR2 from the germline V gene are MNHEY and SVGAGI. V was pared by 0 bases and J by 0 bases, with 12 bases between. The CDR3 contains 16 residues. The CDR3 DNA reads TGTGCCAGCAGTTACTCGTATTCCCTTAACTCCTACGAGCAGTACTTC. Translating it yields CASSYSYSLNSYEQYF.

This clone was observed once. The J gene is TRBJ1-3, the V gene TRBV4-1; D perhaps matches TRBD1 (6 bases). Germline values: CDR1 MGHRA, CDR2 YSYEKL. V gave up 2 bases and J gave up 0 bases, with 17 bases separating them. This CDR3 has 18 amino acids. The CDR3 loop is CASSQPARGQSSGNTIYF. CDR3 DNA sequence: TGCGCCAGCAGCCAACCTGCGAGAGGACAGAGCTCTGGAAACACCATATATTTT.

The chain is built from TRBV2 and TRBJ2-3, with TRBD1 matching 10 bases. Germline-derived CDR1 and CDR2 are SNHLY and FYNNEI. V was pared by 6 bases and J by 4 bases, with 7 bases of the junction left unmatched. The CDR3 is made up of 15 amino acids. The CDR3 is CASRDRDRGADTQYF. DNA of the CDR3: TGTGCCAGCAGAGACCGGGACAGGGGAGCAGATACGCAGTATTTT.